What follows are 28 T cell receptor beta chains derived from one specimen sequenced in a study of fetal regulatory T cell absence and autoimmunity. The data were produced by immunoSEQ multiplex PCR, yet TCRdb's version contains in-frame clones alone and is incomplete. The profile shows 85,000 to 100,000 clones, about two thirds of them singletons. Sequences were obtained from pancreas tissue. These receptors all come from a male donor with IPEX syndrome.

This clone turned up a few times. This rearrangement joins TRBV5-1 to TRBJ2-5; 9 positions agree with TRBD1. Germline V gene lookup returns CDR1 SGHRS and CDR2 YFSETQ. The length of the CDR3 is 13 residues. The trim removed 4 bases at V and 5 bases at J, leaving 3 bases unmatched. In DNA form, the CDR3 reads TGCGCCAGCAGCGGGACAGGGAGGGAGACCCAGTACTTC. Residues: CASSGTGRETQYF.

This sequence joins TRBV6-6 and TRBJ2-5; no clear D. V lost 2 bases and J lost 2, with 6 bases in between. The germline gives CDR1 MNHNY, CDR2 SVGAGI (reference sequence). This CDR3 is built from 13 residues. In DNA, the CDR3 is TGTGCCAGCAGTTACACGGTTCAAGAGACCCAGTACTTC. Protein: CASSYTVQETQYF.

As DNA, the CDR3 is TGTGCCAGCAGTTACTCTTCAGGGGAGGGGTATGGCTACACCTTC. Translating it yields CASSYSSGEGYGYTF. The V gene is TRBV6-6, the J gene TRBJ1-2; D may be TRBD1 (6 bases). CDR1 is MNHNY and CDR2 is SVGAGI in the germline V gene (reference sequence). Between the trimmed V and J ends, which lost 0 bases and 5 bases, there was a span of 13 bases. The CDR3 is 15 residues long.

The chain recombines TRBV5-4 with TRBJ2-3, with 7 bases fitting TRBD2. Trimming cost V 0 bases and J 2 bases; bases outside gene matches: 6. CDR1 is SGHNT and CDR2 is YYREEE in the germline V gene (reference sequence). The CDR3 has 16 amino acids. The DNA for the CDR3 is TGTGCCAGCAGCTTGGCGCCAGCGGGAATCACAGATACGCAGTATTTT. Translating it yields CASSLAPAGITDTQYF.

The chain uses TRBV4-1 and TRBJ2-7; no clear D gene. This CDR3 has 14 residues. CDR1 is MGHRA and CDR2 is YSYEKL in the germline V gene. V gave up 1 base and J gave up 2 bases, with 9 bases separating them. CDR3: CASSQVPMTYEQYF. The DNA for the CDR3 is TGCGCCAGCAGCCAAGTTCCCATGACCTACGAGCAGTACTTC.

V usage is TRBV4-3 and J usage is TRBJ2-1; no clear D gene. V was shortened by 0 bases and J by 0 bases, with 21 bases between the two germline ends. The V gene's germline CDR1 is LGHNA and CDR2 YSLEER. CDR3 length: 20 residues. The chain's CDR3 is CASSQDPLDLVTFSYNEQFF. The CDR3 nucleotides are TGCGCCAGCAGCCAAGATCCGTTAGATCTTGTTACATTCTCCTACAATGAGCAGTTCTTC.

This clone was detected only once. The rearrangement links TRBV14 to TRBJ2-7; D not resolved. V was cut by 0 bases and J by 3 bases, with 15 bases left in between. This CDR3 contains 16 residues. CDR1 is SGHDN, CDR2 FVKESK, per germline. CDR3 sequence reads: CASSQEPLLQVYEQYF. The DNA for the CDR3 is TGTGCCAGCAGCCAAGAGCCACTCCTTCAGGTCTACGAGCAGTACTTC.

The chain uses TRBV5-1 and TRBJ2-3, with a weak D call TRBD1 (5 bases). Trimming pared 8 bases from V and 5 bases from J, leaving 18 bases between. The CDR3 is made up of 14 amino acids. CDR1 and CDR2 (germline): SGHRS, YFSETQ. CDR3 sequence reads: CASAPVGAVDTQYF. The CDR3 coding sequence is TGCGCCAGTGCCCCTGTTGGGGCGGTAGATACGCAGTATTTT.

The chain recombines TRBV13 with TRBJ1-3, with unresolved D. Trimming stripped 1 base from V and 0 bases from J, with 7 bases between. Germline CDR1 PRHDT, CDR2 FYEKMQ (reference sequence). The CDR3 is 15 residues long. CDR3 in amino acids: CASSLEGSSGNTIYF. The CDR3 DNA reads as TGTGCCAGCAGCTTAGAAGGTAGCTCTGGAAACACCATATATTTT. The full variable domain, with the rest looked up from reference TRBV13 and TRBJ1-3, is AAGVIQSPRHLIKEKRETATLKCYPIPRHDTVYWYQQGPGQDPQFLISFYEKMQSDKGSIPDRFSAQQFSDYHSELNMSSLELGDSALYFCASSLEGSSGNTIYFGEGSWLTVV.

The rearrangement links TRBV6-6 to TRBJ2-3; D not resolved. This CDR3 comprises 15 residues. Trimming removed 4 bases from V and 1 base from J, with 12 bases in between. Per the germline V gene, CDR1 is MNHNY and CDR2 is SVGAGI (reference sequence). The CDR3 sequence is CASSFAGPRTDTQYF. The CDR3 DNA follows: TGTGCCAGCAGTTTCGCCGGACCGCGCACAGATACGCAGTATTTT.

The CDR3: CASRIAVNTEAFF. CDR3 in DNA: TGCGCCAGCAGAATCGCCGTGAACACTGAAGCTTTCTTT. This rearrangement joins TRBV4-1 to TRBJ1-1, with D unresolved. Per the germline V gene, CDR1 is MGHRA and CDR2 is YSYEKL. This CDR3 region has 13 residues. Trimming removed 6 bases from V and 0 bases from J, with 8 bases in between.

The V gene is TRBV19, the J gene TRBJ1-6, with D maybe TRBD1 (5 bases). With 1 base removed from V and 4 bases from J, the gap between germline ends came to 14 bases. This CDR3 spans 17 amino acids. The germline gives CDR1 LNHDA, CDR2 SQIVND (reference sequence). The CDR3 DNA reads TGTGCCAGTAGTATAGTAACACAGGTGGGGTATAATTCACCCCTCCACTTT. As protein: CASSIVTQVGYNSPLHF.

This clone was observed a single time. This sequence joins TRBV7-9 and TRBJ2-5; TRBD2 aligns across 7 bases. V was clipped by 6 bases and J by 9 bases; unmatched bases: 7. This CDR3 has 12 residues. Germline values: CDR1 SEHNR, CDR2 FQNEAQ (reference sequence). The DNA for the CDR3 is TGTGCCAGCAGTCGAGGACTAGGGGCCCAGTACTTC. Translation: CASSRGLGAQYF.

The chain joins TRBV7-8 to TRBJ2-3; D unresolved. Germline lookup yields CDR1 SGHVS and CDR2 FQNEAQ. Between the trimmed V and J ends, which lost 1 base and 6 bases, there was a span of 14 bases. This CDR3 has 15 amino acids. The CDR3 DNA is TGTGCCAGCAGCTTAGAAGGATCGCCCGCGGATACGCAGTATTTT. As protein: CASSLEGSPADTQYF.

The gene calls are TRBV6-1 and TRBJ2-7, with 11 nucleotides matching TRBD1. The germline gives CDR1 MNHNS, CDR2 SASEGT. The J segment lost 3 bases and the V segment lost 10 bases, leaving 5 bases of the junction unmatched. This CDR3 is 13 amino acids long. Written as DNA, the CDR3 is TGTGCCATCGAGGGACAGGGGGTCTACGAGCAGTACTTC. This encodes CAIEGQGVYEQYF.

J is TRBJ1-1 and V is TRBV5-4, with TRBD1 identical over 7 bases. The length of the CDR3 is 16 residues. The germline CDR1 and CDR2 sequences are SGHNT and YYREEE (reference sequence). V shed 1 base and J 3 bases; nucleotides not matched to a gene: 9. The CDR3: CASSLNPGQLYTEAFF. Written as DNA, the CDR3 is TGTGCCAGCAGCTTGAACCCGGGACAGCTCTACACTGAAGCTTTCTTT.

The chain has TRBV7-9 and TRBJ1-5; D remains unclear. V dropped 6 bases and J dropped 9 bases, with 12 bases sitting between them. CDR1 and CDR2 from the germline V gene are SEHNR and FQNEAQ (reference sequence). The length of the CDR3 is 12 residues. The CDR3 DNA reads as TGTGCCAGCAGGGAGTGGCAATGGCCCCAGCATTTT. This codes for CASREWQWPQHF.

This clone was detected only a few times. V and J are TRBV6-1 and TRBJ2-3; 13 bases match TRBD2. Germline CDR1 reads MNHNS; CDR2 reads SASEGT. This CDR3 comprises 15 residues. V was clipped by 6 bases and J by 6 bases; unmatched bases: 6. Written as DNA, the CDR3 is TGTGCCAGCAGATTGACTAGCGGGAGGAGGGATACGCAGTATTTT. Translating gives CASRLTSGRRDTQYF.

V and J are TRBV6-6 and TRBJ2-2; D gene ambiguous. Germline CDR1 reads MNHNY; CDR2 reads SVGAGI (reference sequence). V lost 6 bases and J 9 bases, leaving 8 bases between the germline ends. The CDR3 runs to 11 residues. Here the CDR3 reads CASSPARELFF. Here the CDR3 DNA reads TGTGCCAGCAGCCCCGCTCGGGAGCTGTTTTTT.

The chain recombines TRBV7-6 with TRBJ2-3; no firm D call. The CDR3 loop spans 14 amino acids. V lost 0 bases and J 2 bases, leaving 6 bases between the germline ends. The germline V gene has CDR1 SGHVS and CDR2 FNYEAQ. The CDR3 DNA reads TGTGCCAGCAGCTTAGCGGAACCCACAGATACGCAGTATTTT. It codes for CASSLAEPTDTQYF.

The chain combines TRBV5-1 with TRBJ1-2; a weak D match, TRBD1 (5 bases). Germline CDR1 SGHRS, CDR2 YFSETQ. V lost 0 bases to trimming and J lost 5 bases, with 17 bases between them. This CDR3 is 16 amino acids long. The chain's CDR3 is CASSLANSGVGYGYTF. DNA of the CDR3: TGCGCCAGCAGCTTGGCCAATTCGGGGGTCGGATATGGCTACACCTTC.

The V gene is TRBV6-6, the J gene TRBJ2-1; D is possibly TRBD2 (6 bases). The CDR3 is made up of 13 amino acids. Trimming took 9 bases from V and 7 from J, leaving 16 bases between them. Germline V gene lookup returns CDR1 MNHNY and CDR2 SVGAGI (reference sequence). The CDR3 nucleotides read TGTGCCAGTAGCAATCTAGCGCCTAATGAGCAGTTCTTC. This codes for CASSNLAPNEQFF.

CDR3 bases: TGCGCCAGCAGTCCCCGCAGGGTGTCACACACAGATACGCAGTATTTT. Translating it yields CASSPRRVSHTDTQYF. The V and J genes are TRBV5-1 and TRBJ2-3, with D tentatively TRBD1 (5 bases). The V end lost 5 bases, the J end lost 2 bases, and 18 bases lay between the germline ends. This CDR3 contains 16 residues. Germline V gives CDR1 SGHRS, CDR2 YFSETQ.

This rearrangement joins TRBV2 to TRBJ1-5; no clear D. The CDR3 has 13 amino acids. Germline CDR1 is SNHLY and CDR2 is FYNNEI. V was clipped by 6 bases and J by 0 bases, with 6 bases between them. In DNA, the CDR3 is TGTGCCAGCAGCGTCTATAGCAATCAGCCCCAGCATTTT. Residues: CASSVYSNQPQHF.

The chain combines TRBV5-6 with TRBJ2-7; no firm D call. The germline gives CDR1 SGHDT, CDR2 YYEEEE. The V and J ends lost 2 bases and 0 bases respectively, with 9 bases between them. The CDR3 runs to 14 residues. CDR3: CASSLGGSSYEQYF. As DNA, the CDR3 is TGTGCCAGCAGCTTAGGCGGTAGCTCCTACGAGCAGTACTTC. The full variable domain, with the rest looked up from reference TRBV5-6 and TRBJ2-7, is DAGVTQSPTHLIKTRGQQVTLRCSPKSGHDTVSWYQQALGQGPQFIFQYYEEEERQRGNFPDRFSGHQFPNYSSELNVNALLLGDSALYLCASSLGGSSYEQYFGPGTRLTVT.

V and J are TRBV19 and TRBJ2-7; TRBD1 aligns across 12 bases. The CDR3 covers 14 residues. The germline V gene encodes CDR1 LNHDA and CDR2 SQIVND (reference sequence). The trim removed 2 bases at V and 9 bases at J, leaving 5 bases unmatched. The DNA for the CDR3 is TGTGCCAGTAGTATACGGTGGGACAGGGGGCGGCAGTACTTC. Its translation is CASSIRWDRGRQYF.

The rearrangement uses TRBV20-1 and TRBJ1-1; D not certain. Trimming left V 6 bases short and J 5 bases short, with 7 bases between. CDR3 length: 10 amino acids. Germline CDR1 reads DFQATT; CDR2 reads SNEGSKA (reference sequence). In DNA, the CDR3 is TGCAGTGCCACTTGGACTGAAGCTTTCTTT. This codes for CSATWTEAFF.

The gene calls are TRBV10-2 and TRBJ2-7; TRBD2 matches at 10 bases. Per the germline V gene, CDR1 is WSHSY and CDR2 is SAAADI. This CDR3 contains 15 residues. With V trimmed by 7 bases and J by 3 bases, 9 bases remained unmatched. CDR3 protein: CASTLHSGGLYEQYF. The CDR3 nucleotides read TGCGCCAGCACCCTCCATAGCGGGGGGCTCTACGAGCAGTACTTC.